The source of this TCR beta chain is a study of Ad26.COV2.S vaccination and SARS-CoV-2 variants. As to treatment: roughly 20 received Ad26.COV2.S at low or high dose, single or two shots; roughly 5 received placebo; per-sample allocation not given. Each sample was drawn 63 days after the first injection (of vaccine or placebo). This clone was seen a single time. Assay: immunoSEQ multiplex PCR; the TCRdb copy retains only in-frame clones and omits some. The sample lists roughly 330,000 clones, 85% to 90% occurring once. V was shortened by 7 bases and J by 9 bases, with 16 bases between the two germline ends. CDR1 and CDR2 from the germline V gene are LGHNA and YSLEER. This CDR3 has 13 amino acids.

The rearrangement uses TRBV4-3 and TRBJ1-3; maybe TRBD1 (6 bases). The source is a person aged 18-65 years who received the Ad26.COV2.S COVID-19 vaccine or a placebo. This sample comprised peripheral blood, obtained in a trial of Ad26.COV2.S vaccine versus placebo. The CDR3 region is CASKDRESPTIYF. CDR3 sequence (DNA): TGCGCCAGCAAGGACAGAGAGTCCCCCACCATATATTTT.